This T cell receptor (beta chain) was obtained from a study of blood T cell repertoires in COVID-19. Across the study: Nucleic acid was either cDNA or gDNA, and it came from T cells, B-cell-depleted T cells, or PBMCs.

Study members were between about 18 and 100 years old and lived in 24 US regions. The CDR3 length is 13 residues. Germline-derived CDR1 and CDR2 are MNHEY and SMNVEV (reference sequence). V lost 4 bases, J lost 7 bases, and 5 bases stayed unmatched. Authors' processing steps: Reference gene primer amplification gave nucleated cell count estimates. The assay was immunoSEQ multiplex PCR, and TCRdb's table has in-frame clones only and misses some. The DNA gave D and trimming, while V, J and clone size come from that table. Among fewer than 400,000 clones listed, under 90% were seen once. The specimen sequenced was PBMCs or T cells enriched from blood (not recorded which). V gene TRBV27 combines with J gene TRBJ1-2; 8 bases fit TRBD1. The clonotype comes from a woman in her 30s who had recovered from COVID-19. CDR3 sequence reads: CASSSRGRGGYTF. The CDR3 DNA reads TGTGCCAGCAGTTCCAGGGGGCGGGGTGGCTACACCTTC.